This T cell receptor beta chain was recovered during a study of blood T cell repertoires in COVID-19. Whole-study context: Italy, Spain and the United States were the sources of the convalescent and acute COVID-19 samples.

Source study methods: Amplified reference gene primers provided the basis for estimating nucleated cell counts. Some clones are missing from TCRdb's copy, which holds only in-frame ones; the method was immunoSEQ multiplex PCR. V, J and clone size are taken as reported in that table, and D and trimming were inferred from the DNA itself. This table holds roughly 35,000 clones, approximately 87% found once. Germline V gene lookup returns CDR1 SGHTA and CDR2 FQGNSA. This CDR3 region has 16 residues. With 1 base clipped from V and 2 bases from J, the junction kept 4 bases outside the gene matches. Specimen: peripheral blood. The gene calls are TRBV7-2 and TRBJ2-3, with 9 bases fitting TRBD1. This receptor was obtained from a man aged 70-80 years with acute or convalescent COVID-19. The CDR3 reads CASSLVGTGSTDTQYF. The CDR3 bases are TGTGCCAGCAGCTTAGTTGGGACAGGGTCCACAGATACGCAGTATTTT.